This TCR beta chain was recovered during a study of blood T cell repertoires in COVID-19. Study information: Sources were T cells, B-cell-depleted T cells, or PBMCs; the material itself was cDNA or gDNA.

V was pared by 0 bases and J by 5 bases, with 13 bases between. CDR3 length: 15 residues. The germline gives CDR1 MNHNY, CDR2 SVGAGI (reference sequence). The table came from immunoSEQ multiplex PCR; TCRdb's copy has only in-frame clones and leaves some out. Altogether about 110,000 clones are present, 70% to 90% being singletons, with the ten largest covering approximately 4.2%. The specimen sequenced was peripheral blood. The TCR originated in a woman aged 50 to 65 with acute or convalescent COVID-19. The chain recombines TRBV6-6 with TRBJ1-2; weak D call: TRBD1 (5 bases). CDR3 nucleotides: TGTGCCAGCAGTTACTCCGCCGGGGGGGAATATGGCTACACCTTC. This sequence encodes CASSYSAGGEYGYTF.